A single sample is the source of the 10 T cell receptor beta chains below, sequenced in a study of T cells in Graves' hyperthyroidism and ophthalmopathy. Using RNA transcripts as the source, TCR beta CDR3 regions were amplified. First-round RT-PCR targeting the TCR CDR3 was performed with the HTBI primer set. TCRdb recomputed calls from the multiplex PCR reads with MiXCR, one row per CDR3 protein. The sample shows about 600,000 distinct CDR3 sequences, approximately 15% of them seen only once. Input material: blood. These receptor sequences come from a woman between 18 and 29 years old with Graves' ophthalmopathy.

This clonotype has ten or more counts. The chain joins TRBV12-3 or TRBV12-4 to TRBJ2-3; TRBD2 aligns across 8 bases. V lost 0 bases and J lost 0; bases outside the gene matches: 11. The CDR3 has 19 amino acids. CDR3 residues: CASSLARGKRGGSTDTQYF. The CDR3 DNA sequence: TGTGCCAGCAGTTTAGCAAGGGGGAAACGGGGGGGAAGCACAGATACGCAGTATTTT.

This clonotype occurred a few times. The chain joins TRBV11-2 to TRBJ2-2, with 12 positions matching TRBD2. The V gene's germline CDR1 is SGHAT and CDR2 FQNNGV. CDR3 length: 19 amino acids. After removal of 3 bases from V and 6 bases from J, the junction contained 14 bases not matched to a gene. The CDR3 spells CASSFPLRLAGALPGELFF. The CDR3 coding sequence is TGTGCCAGCAGCTTCCCCCTTAGACTAGCGGGAGCGCTGCCCGGGGAGCTGTTTTTT.

This clonotype was seen only once. V gene TRBV9 combines with J gene TRBJ2-7; a possible D gene is TRBD2 (5 bases). CDR1 and CDR2 from the germline V gene are SGDLS and YYNGEE. With 0 bases removed from V and 0 bases from J, the gap between germline ends came to 10 bases. The CDR3 is 15 amino acids. The CDR3 is CASSVESGPSYEQYF. CDR3 DNA sequence: TGTGCCAGCAGCGTAGAAAGCGGCCCCTCCTACGAGCAGTACTTC.

This clonotype occurred many times. The rearrangement joins TRBV20-1 to TRBJ2-5, with 10 bases identical to TRBD1. The germline V gene has CDR1 DFQATT and CDR2 SNEGSKA (reference sequence). This CDR3 has 16 amino acids. V lost 0 bases and J lost 0; bases outside the gene matches: 4. This CDR3 reads CSARDADRGHQETQYF. The CDR3 DNA reads TGCAGTGCTAGAGATGCCGACAGGGGGCACCAAGAGACCCAGTACTTC.

This clonotype came up many times. The DNA for the CDR3 is TGCAGTGCTAAAGGGGGGAGCAATCAGCCCCAGCATTTT. It specifies CSAKGGSNQPQHF. The V and J genes are TRBV20-1 and TRBJ1-5; weak D call: TRBD1 (6 bases). CDR3 length: 13 amino acids. Trimming removed 4 bases from V and 1 base from J, with 8 bases in between. Germline CDR1 and CDR2: DFQATT and SNEGSKA (reference sequence).

The CDR3 is CASSSEVNTEAFF. The CDR3 nucleotides read TGTGCCAGCAGCAGTGAGGTGAACACTGAAGCTTTCTTT. This chain uses TRBV5-6 with TRBJ1-1; unclear D gene. The CDR3 is 13 residues long. CDR1 and CDR2 from the germline V gene are SGHDT and YYEEEE. Trimming took 4 bases from V and 0 from J, leaving 7 bases between them. The complete variable domain, with remaining parts taken from reference TRBV5-6 and TRBJ1-1, reads DAGVTQSPTHLIKTRGQQVTLRCSPKSGHDTVSWYQQALGQGPQFIFQYYEEEERQRGNFPDRFSGHQFPNYSSELNVNALLLGDSALYLCASSSEVNTEAFFGQGTRLTVV.

The table lists this clonotype with many counts. The chain carries TRBV6-5 and TRBJ2-1; no firm D call. The CDR3 extends over 15 amino acids. The ends were cut back, 0 bases at V and 0 bases at J, with 6 bases in the middle. Germline V gene data show CDR1 as MNHEY and CDR2 as SVGAGI. The CDR3 loop reads CASSYSGNSYNEQFF. In DNA, the CDR3 is TGTGCCAGCAGTTACTCGGGAAACTCCTACAATGAGCAGTTCTTC.

This clonotype showed up many times. CDR3 sequence (DNA): TGTGCCAGCAGTTTTACGGGGACAGCCAATGAAAAACTGTTTTTT. Amino acids: CASSFTGTANEKLFF. This chain uses TRBV27 with TRBJ1-4, with TRBD1 identical over 7 bases. Germline CDR1 and CDR2: MNHEY and SMNVEV (reference sequence). This CDR3 contains 15 residues. Trimming cost V 3 bases and J 5 bases; bases outside gene matches: 6.

The chain uses TRBV19 and TRBJ1-5; D remains ambiguous. The CDR3 has 13 residues. The germline V gene has CDR1 LNHDA and CDR2 SQIVND (reference sequence). V lost 9 bases and J lost 0, with 9 bases in between. CDR3 in amino acids: CASRPNSNQPQHF. CDR3 nucleotide sequence: TGTGCCAGCAGACCGAATAGCAATCAGCCCCAGCATTTT.

This clonotype was seen ten or more times. The chain combines TRBV12-3 or TRBV12-4 with TRBJ1-5; D perhaps matches TRBD1 (5 bases). The CDR3 loop spans 17 amino acids. Trimming removed 3 bases from V and 5 bases from J, with 20 bases in between. The CDR3 here is CASSFPEGRAEYQPQHF. The CDR3, as DNA: TGTGCCAGCAGTTTTCCCGAAGGCAGGGCTGAATATCAGCCCCAGCATTTT.